A single T cell receptor beta chain is shown here with its context. The CDR3 is 15 residues long. V lost 9 bases and J lost 7; bases outside the gene matches: 16. Germline lookup yields CDR1 KGHSH and CDR2 LQKENI. The data stem from a study of blood T cell repertoires in COVID-19. Study at large: Sites in the United States, Italy and Spain provided acute and convalescent COVID-19 samples. In each case, the material was cDNA or gDNA derived from T cells, B-cell-depleted T cells, or PBMCs.

As processed by the authors: Reference gene primer amplification gave estimated nucleated cell counts. The repertoire was sequenced with immunoSEQ multiplex PCR; TCRdb's copy has only in-frame clones and lacks some. V and J calls and clone size are copied from that table; D and trimming were computed from the DNA. The profile shows about 220,000 clones, around 80% of them singletons. The TCR was taken from a woman aged 60-70 years who had recovered from COVID-19. V and J are TRBV18 and TRBJ1-2, with 8 bases fitting TRBD1. Sequencing input: peripheral blood. CDR3 coding DNA: TGTGCCAGTTCTGCCAGGACAGGGACGGGATCTGGCTACACCTTC. This sequence encodes CASSARTGTGSGYTF.